This T cell receptor beta chain is from a study of cytomegalovirus exposure and HLA in healthy donors. The length of the CDR3 is 14 residues. Germline V gene lookup returns CDR1 MNHEY and CDR2 SVGAGI. Trimming took 0 bases from V and 2 from J, leaving 8 bases between them. Regarding this clone: Its target is unknown.

General study findings and limits: Likely technical artifact: a cluster of highly shared sequence variants.

Primers: 60 Vbeta forward and 13 Jbeta reverse. Profiling relied on immunoSEQ multiplex PCR, and the TCRdb table lists in-frame clones only, not all of them. The sample has around 140,000 clones; approximately 80% are singletons. This rearrangement joins TRBV6-5 to TRBJ2-7, with a tentative D call TRBD1 (5 bases). This sequence originates from a man aged 35-49 years in good health and CMV-seronegative. The sample taken for sequencing was PBMCs. In DNA, the CDR3 is TGTGCCAGCAGTTACTCGGCCAGGGCCTACGAGCAGTACTTC. It encodes CASSYSARAYEQYF.